Listed below are T cell receptor beta chains from one sample, sequenced in a study of radiotherapy plus CTLA-4 blockade in lung cancer. Produced via immunoSEQ multiplex PCR; TCRdb's table is partial and in-frame only. Found here are roughly 68,000 clones, over 65% of them singletons; the top ten hold around 7%. This material consisted of peripheral blood, taken from a patient treated with radiotherapy plus ipilimumab. These receptors originate from a human donor with non-small cell lung cancer who had a complete response to radiotherapy plus ipilimumab. Each CDR3 is given with its conserved first and last residue. A D gene is named only where the DNA matches it firmly. Clone size is not always given. Where it is, it says once, few, many or a class for expanded clones.

j_gene	d_gene	abundance	v_gene	CDR3aa	CDR3nt
TRBJ1-5	NA	NA	TRBV7-2	CASSEASDRHQPQHF	TGTGCCAGCAGCGAAGCATCGGACAGACATCAGCCCCAGCATTTT
TRBJ2-2	NA	NA	TRBV11-3	CASSLDAISFSNTGELFF	TGTGCCAGCAGCTTAGACGCGATTTCATTTTCGAACACCGGGGAGCTGTTTTTT
TRBJ2-3	TRBD2	NA	TRBV18	CASSPRSNTGLAGTDTQYF	TGTGCCAGCTCACCAAGGTCCAATACGGGACTAGCGGGCACAGATACGCAGTATTTT
TRBJ1-1	NA	NA	TRBV30	CAWSVSVNTEAFF	TGTGCCTGGAGTGTATCCGTTAACACTGAAGCTTTCTTT
TRBJ2-2	TRBD2	NA	TRBV7-2	CASSLALGRGEEAGELFF	TGTGCCAGCAGCTTAGCCCTGGGGAGGGGAGAGGAGGCCGGGGAGCTGTTTTTT
TRBJ2-7	NA	few	TRBV6-6	CASSSASRGSYEQYF	TGTGCCAGCAGTTCCGCCTCCCGGGGGTCCTACGAGCAGTACTTC
TRBJ2-1	TRBD2	NA	TRBV14	CASSQLAGGHNEQFF	TGTGCCAGCAGCCAACTAGCGGGGGGCCACAATGAGCAGTTCTTC
TRBJ2-5	NA	NA	TRBV11-2	CASSSRFETQYF	TGTGCCAGCAGCTCCAGGTTTGAGACCCAGTACTTC
TRBJ1-4	NA	NA	TRBV18	CASSFREEHNEKLFF	TGTGCCAGCTCATTCCGGGAAGAACATAATGAAAAACTGTTTTTT
TRBJ2-5	NA	NA	TRBV6-5	CASSREETQYF	TGTGCCAGCAGTCGGGAAGAGACCCAGTACTTC
TRBJ1-1	TRBD1	once	TRBV18	CASSPLGTGQNTEAFF	TGTGCCAGCTCACCCCTCGGGACAGGGCAAAACACTGAAGCTTTCTTT
TRBJ1-5	NA	few	TRBV21-1	CASPGTACNQPQHF	TGTGCCAGCCCCGGGACGGCATGCAATCAGCCCCAGCATTTT
TRBJ1-1	NA	NA	TRBV2	CASGRVNTEAFF	TGTGCCAGCGGACGAGTGAACACTGAAGCTTTCTTT
TRBJ2-1	TRBD2	NA	TRBV5-1	CASSPWETSGRAGYNEQFF	TGCGCCAGCTCCCCCTGGGAGACTAGCGGGAGGGCCGGCTACAATGAGCAGTTCTTC
TRBJ2-5	TRBD2	NA	TRBV2	CASRGLAGVVETQYF	TGTGCCAGCAGAGGACTAGCGGGAGTTGTGGAGACCCAGTACTTC
TRBJ2-6	NA	NA	TRBV18	CASSPKQGTGANVLTF	TGTGCCAGCTCACCCAAGCAGGGAACTGGGGCCAACGTCCTGACTTTC
TRBJ2-7	NA	NA	TRBV14	CASSPWGAGYEQYF	TGTGCCAGCAGCCCCTGGGGGGCAGGGTACGAGCAGTACTTC
TRBJ2-3	NA	NA	TRBV11-1	CASSQPGLPSAQYF	TGTGCCAGCAGCCAACCGGGACTCCCATCCGCGCAGTATTTT
TRBJ1-2	NA	few	TRBV19	CASSIEVQGLLGYTF	TGTGCCAGTAGTATAGAAGTACAGGGCCTCCTTGGCTACACCTTC
TRBJ1-2	NA	NA	TRBV7-9	CASSLPRGQPDYGYTF	TGTGCCAGCAGCCTCCCGCGAGGGCAGCCCGACTATGGCTACACCTTC
TRBJ1-2	TRBD1	NA	TRBV30	CAWSHPGQGFNYGYTF	TGTGCCTGGAGTCATCCGGGACAGGGATTCAACTATGGCTACACCTTC
TRBJ2-5	NA	NA	TRBV7-7	CASSFEGGETQYF	TGTGCTAGCAGCTTCGAAGGGGGAGAGACCCAGTACTTC
TRBJ1-2	TRBD1	NA	TRBV15	CATSSGQDYLGYGYTF	TGTGCCACCAGCTCAGGACAGGACTATTTGGGGTATGGCTACACCTTC
TRBJ2-1	TRBD1	NA	TRBV7-2	CASSFKGQGENGNEQFF	TGTGCCAGCAGCTTTAAGGGACAGGGAGAAAATGGGAATGAGCAGTTCTTC
TRBJ1-5	TRBD1	NA	TRBV4-3	CASSQDRGQSNQPQHF	TGCGCCAGCAGCCAAGATCGGGGACAGTCAAATCAGCCCCAGCATTTT
TRBJ2-7	TRBD1	few	TRBV27	CASSRTGVYEQYF	TGTGCCAGCAGCCGGACAGGGGTGTACGAGCAGTACTTC
TRBJ1-5	TRBD1	NA	TRBV23-1	CASSQRDRDQPQHF	TGCGCCAGCAGTCAACGGGACAGGGATCAGCCCCAGCATTTT
TRBJ1-6	NA	NA	TRBV21-1	CASSPRRQVHNSPLHF	TGTGCCAGCAGCCCCCGCCGCCAAGTACATAATTCACCCCTCCACTTT